This T cell receptor (beta chain) came from a study of T cells in Graves' hyperthyroidism and ophthalmopathy. This CDR3 comprises 16 residues. The V segment lost 2 bases and the J segment 4 bases; nucleotides outside the gene matches: 5. The germline V gene has CDR1 LNHNV and CDR2 YYDKDF (reference sequence). Stability of Graves' hyperthyroidism was defined as absent ophthalmopathy progression within 18 months. A patient was excluded if there was uncontrolled infection, other autoimmune disease, pregnancy or lactation. The investigators amplified TCR beta CDR3 regions from RNA transcripts. Initially, a first-round RT-PCR of the TCR CDR3 employed the HTBI primer set. Via MiXCR, TCRdb re-called the multiplex PCR reads, giving one row per CDR3 protein. The table lists roughly 570,000 distinct CDR3 sequences, about 45% of them singletons.

The source of this sequence is a young woman with Graves' hyperthyroidism. The genes are TRBV15 and TRBJ2-3; 11 bases agree with TRBD2. Material for sequencing was peripheral blood or thyroid tissue (not recorded which). This CDR3 is CATSRNLAGGSDTQYF. CDR3 bases: TGTGCCACCAGCAGAAACCTAGCGGGAGGATCAGATACGCAGTATTTT.